This record concerns one T cell receptor (beta chain) sequence. The antigen remains undetermined. The source of the sample is a study of T cell responses to AZD1222 COVID-19 vaccine. The V segment lost 8 bases and the J segment 0 bases; nucleotides outside the gene matches: 0. The CDR3 is 12 amino acids. Germline V lookup: CDR1 SNHLY, CDR2 FYNNEI. Whole-study findings and limits: In all cases, repertoires were sampled only after the peak T cell response. The CD4 TCRs associated with vaccination extended across spike and predominated at 160-218 and 743-854.

Sequencing was performed with immunoSEQ multiplex PCR; in TCRdb, only in-frame clones are kept and a portion is missing. The sample shows approximately 100,000 clones, around nine tenths of them seen only once. This chain joins TRBV2 and TRBJ2-5, with TRBD2 matching over 7 bases. This TCR derives from an adult in good health. This material consisted of peripheral blood, taken on day 0 of AZD1222 vaccination. The CDR3 loop is CASGRDQETQYF. The DNA for the CDR3 is TGTGCCAGCGGGAGGGACCAAGAGACCCAGTACTTC.